One sample yielded the 26 T cell receptor beta chains listed below, sequenced in a study of PD-1 blockade in mismatch repair-deficient tumors. Assay used: immunoSEQ multiplex PCR; TCRdb lists only in-frame clones, some missing. Here the sample spans around 120,000 clones, about 88% being singletons. The sequencing here drew on peripheral blood, taken approximately 71 weeks after starting pembrolizumab. These receptors came from an adult with mismatch repair-deficient cancer.

This sequence joins TRBV6-5 and TRBJ2-3; D possibly corresponds to TRBD2 (5 bases). The CDR3 is 16 amino acids. V was shortened by 0 bases and J by 1 base, with 11 bases between the two germline ends. The germline V gene has CDR1 MNHEY and CDR2 SVGAGI. In DNA form, the CDR3 reads TGTGCCAGCAGTTACTCGATCGCGGGTGGCACAGATACGCAGTATTTT. Its translation is CASSYSIAGGTDTQYF.

In its sample, this clone was seen once. V usage is TRBV15 and J usage is TRBJ2-2, with D perhaps matching TRBD1 (6 bases). The CDR3 is 15 amino acids. With 0 bases removed from V and 6 bases from J, the gap between germline ends came to 11 bases. Germline CDR1 LNHNV, CDR2 YYDKDF (reference sequence). The CDR3 bases are TGTGCCACCAGCAGAGACAGGGGTCGGGCCGGGGAGCTGTTTTTT. It specifies CATSRDRGRAGELFF.

This sequence joins TRBV5-1 and TRBJ1-4; TRBD1 aligns across 7 bases. CDR1 is SGHRS and CDR2 is YFSETQ in the germline V gene. The ends lost 0 bases at V and 4 bases at J; junction bases unmatched: 6. The CDR3 sequence is 16 residues long. CDR3 protein: CASSLGRQGGNEKLFF. The CDR3 DNA sequence: TGCGCCAGCAGCTTGGGACGACAGGGAGGTAATGAAAAACTGTTTTTT. Filled out from reference TRBV5-1 and TRBJ1-4, the complete variable domain reads KAGVTQTPRYLIKTRGQQVTLSCSPISGHRSVSWYQQTPGQGLQFLFEYFSETQRNKGNFPGRFSGRQFSNSRSEMNVSTLELGDSALYLCASSLGRQGGNEKLFFGSGTQLSVL.

This clone was observed a single time. The chain carries TRBV21-1 and TRBJ2-7; the table's D call, TRBD2, was not checked against the DNA. TRBV21-1 is deemed a pseudogene. The CDR3 runs 12 residues. The CDR3 here is CASSIDFYEQYF. Here the CDR3 DNA reads TGTGCCAGCAGCATAGACTTTTACGAGCAGTACTTC.

The chain is built from TRBV7-2 and TRBJ1-5; a possible D gene is TRBD1 (5 bases). The CDR3 loop spans 15 amino acids. With 0 bases removed from V and 2 bases from J, the gap between germline ends came to 8 bases. CDR1 is SGHTA, CDR2 FQGNSA, per germline. For the CDR3, the DNA is TGTGCCAGCAGCTTAGCGGGGACTCGCAATCAGCCCCAGCATTTT. Encoded protein: CASSLAGTRNQPQHF.

This chain links TRBV7-6 with TRBJ1-1; the D gene is possibly TRBD1 (5 bases). CDR1 is SGHVS and CDR2 is FNYEAQ in the germline V gene. The CDR3 has 15 residues. V gave up 1 base and J gave up 3 bases, with 12 bases separating them. The CDR3 reads CASSLEMGGDTEAFF. CDR3 sequence (DNA): TGTGCCAGCAGCTTAGAGATGGGGGGGGACACTGAAGCTTTCTTT.

The rearrangement links TRBV4-1 to TRBJ1-4; D gene ambiguous. Germline V gene sequence: CDR1 MGHRA, CDR2 YSYEKL. Deletions cut 3 bases from V and 5 bases from J, with 13 bases between. This CDR3 comprises 15 residues. The CDR3: CASSHQTDRNEKLFF. The CDR3 DNA follows: TGCGCCAGCAGCCACCAAACTGACCGGAATGAAAAACTGTTTTTT.

This chain links TRBV27 with TRBJ2-2; a possible D gene is TRBD1 (6 bases). The V and J ends lost 3 bases and 0 bases respectively, with 14 bases between them. This CDR3 is built from 17 residues. Per germline, CDR1 MNHEY and CDR2 SMNVEV (reference sequence). The CDR3 DNA reads TGTGCCAGCAGTTTCCTCCCGGACAGCGCGAACACCGGGGAGCTGTTTTTT. Translated, it gives CASSFLPDSANTGELFF.

The J gene is TRBJ2-5, the V gene TRBV10-3; perhaps D is TRBD1 or TRBD2 (6 bases each). Germline values: CDR1 ENHRY, CDR2 SYGVKD. The CDR3 length is 13 residues. V lost 10 bases, J lost 5 bases, and 17 bases lay in between. CDR3 bases: TGTGCCACTCAACAGGGAGGAGGGGAGACCCAGTACTTC. This codes for CATQQGGGETQYF.

The chain combines TRBV4-1 with TRBJ2-4; no reliable D call. CDR3 size: 17 residues. V lost 0 bases to trimming and J lost 0 bases, with 12 bases between them. The germline V gene encodes CDR1 MGHRA and CDR2 YSYEKL. CDR3: CASSQDQQRLAKNIQYF. For the CDR3, the DNA is TGCGCCAGCAGCCAAGATCAGCAGCGCCTAGCCAAAAACATTCAGTACTTC.

The genes are TRBV7-6 and TRBJ2-7, with D possibly TRBD2 on 5 matching bases. The CDR3 is 14 residues long. Germline CDR1 and CDR2: SGHVS and FNYEAQ. V was cut by 0 bases and J by 2 bases, with 8 bases left in between. In DNA form, the CDR3 reads TGTGCCAGCAGCTTAGCGGAGGTGGCCTACGAGCAGTACTTC. This sequence encodes CASSLAEVAYEQYF.

The chain combines TRBV4-3 with TRBJ2-7; 8 positions match TRBD2. This CDR3 is 19 amino acids long. Germline V gives CDR1 LGHNA, CDR2 YSLEER. V lost 4 bases to trimming and J lost 2 bases; unmatched junction nucleotides: 19. CDR3 sequence: CASSLHATSGSLGPYEQYF. In DNA, the CDR3 is TGCGCCAGCAGCCTACATGCAACGAGCGGGAGTTTAGGGCCCTACGAGCAGTACTTC.

This chain connects TRBV6-5 to TRBJ2-5, with no clear D. Germline loops: CDR1 MNHEY, CDR2 SVGAGI. V was shortened by 0 bases and J by 5 bases, with 13 bases between the two germline ends. The length of the CDR3 is 15 residues. In DNA form, the CDR3 reads TGTGCCAGCAGTTACTCCGAAACTAACTCGGAGACCCAGTACTTC. Translated: CASSYSETNSETQYF.

This clone came up once. The chain has TRBV6-5 and TRBJ2-7; D is unclear. The CDR3 is 12 residues long. Germline V CDR1 and CDR2: MNHEY, SVGAGI. Between the trimmed V and J ends, which lost 1 base and 5 bases, there was a span of 6 bases. The CDR3 is CASSYYSHEQYF. CDR3 bases: TGTGCCAGCAGTTACTACTCTCACGAGCAGTACTTC.

The chain uses TRBV4-1 and TRBJ2-1, with a possible D match to TRBD1 (5 bases). With 1 base removed from V and 3 bases from J, the gap between germline ends came to 13 bases. Germline values: CDR1 MGHRA, CDR2 YSYEKL. This CDR3 has 16 amino acids. The CDR3 coding sequence is TGCGCCAGCAGCCAAGTCTCAGGGCCCCTCTACAATGAGCAGTTCTTC. Encoded protein: CASSQVSGPLYNEQFF.

This clone has only a few counts. V and J are TRBV28 and TRBJ2-7, with D possibly being TRBD1 (5 bases). The CDR3 spans 12 residues. CDR1 is MDHEN and CDR2 is SYDVKM in the germline V gene. V was trimmed by 5 bases and J by 3 bases, leaving 8 bases between them. The CDR3 is CASSIDSYEQYF. Here the CDR3 DNA reads TGTGCCAGCAGTATCGACAGCTACGAGCAGTACTTC. The full variable domain, with the rest looked up from reference TRBV28 and TRBJ2-7, is DVKVTQSSRYLVKRTGEKVFLECVQDMDHENMFWYRQDPGLGLRLIYFSYDVKMKEKGDIPEGYSVSREKKERFSLILESASTNQTSMYLCASSIDSYEQYFGPGTRLTVT.

The gene calls are TRBV5-6 and TRBJ2-7, with 9 bases that match TRBD1. This CDR3 comprises 16 residues. The V segment lost 2 bases and the J segment 5 bases; nucleotides outside the gene matches: 11. Germline loops: CDR1 SGHDT, CDR2 YYEEEE. The CDR3 bases are TGTGCCAGCAGCTTTTTTGGGGACAGGGCGTCTGACGAGCAGTACTTC. Residues: CASSFFGDRASDEQYF.

This clone was counted a few times. The V gene is TRBV27, the J gene TRBJ2-2; a possible D gene is TRBD2 (6 bases). The V and J ends lost 1 base and 6 bases respectively, with 6 bases between them. This CDR3 contains 13 residues. Germline CDR1 and CDR2: MNHEY and SMNVEV (reference sequence). The CDR3 loop is CASSLWGAGELFF. For the CDR3, the DNA is TGTGCCAGCAGTTTATGGGGGGCCGGGGAGCTGTTTTTT.

V is TRBV4-1 and J is TRBJ2-6; the D is unclear. The V end was cut by 4 bases, the J end by 0 bases, with 4 bases between. CDR3 length: 14 residues. Germline V lookup: CDR1 MGHRA, CDR2 YSYEKL. CDR3 sequence: CASSPNSGANVLTF. The CDR3, as DNA: TGCGCCAGCAGCCCGAACTCTGGGGCCAACGTCCTGACTTTC.

This sequence joins TRBV6-5 and TRBJ2-1; 10 bases align to TRBD2. Germline CDR1 reads MNHEY; CDR2 reads SVGAGI. There are 15 residues in the CDR3. Trimming at V came to 7 bases and at J to 7 bases, leaving 10 bases not matched to a gene. CDR3 sequence reads: CASKPWTSGNNEQFF. The CDR3, as DNA: TGTGCCAGCAAACCCTGGACTAGCGGAAATAATGAGCAGTTCTTC.

The CDR3 sequence: CAGGSGHRPQHF. CDR3 coding DNA: TGTGCCGGGGGGAGTGGCCATCGGCCCCAGCATTTT. The rearrangement joins TRBV30 to TRBJ1-5; D might be TRBD1 (5 bases). Per germline, CDR1 GTSNPN and CDR2 SVGIG (reference sequence). The CDR3 is 12 amino acids. Trimming pared 8 bases from V and 9 bases from J, leaving 17 bases between.

This clone was counted between two and nine times. J is TRBJ1-4 and V is TRBV7-3, with D unclear. Germline-derived CDR1 and CDR2 are SGHTA and FQGTGA. CDR3 length: 13 residues. V was clipped by 2 bases and J by 8 bases, with 9 bases between them. CDR3 in DNA: TGTGCCAGCAGCTTAGTGCCAGACGAAAAACTGTTTTTT. It specifies CASSLVPDEKLFF.

The chain is built from TRBV27 and TRBJ1-2; D is perhaps TRBD1 (6 bases). CDR3 length equals 14 residues. V lost 2 bases to trimming and J lost 7 bases, with 14 bases between them. CDR1 is MNHEY and CDR2 is SMNVEV in the germline V gene (reference sequence). The CDR3 nucleotides read TGTGCCAGCAGTTTAAGTGTACGGGGGCTTGGCTACACCTTC. Its translation is CASSLSVRGLGYTF.

The chain combines TRBV6-5 with TRBJ2-7, with D tentatively TRBD1 (6 bases). The germline CDR1 and CDR2 sequences are MNHEY and SVGAGI. V lost 3 bases to trimming and J lost 5 bases, with 17 bases between them. The CDR3 is 15 amino acids. CDR3 sequence (DNA): TGTGCCAGCAGTTATGGTAGTCAGGGGTGGCACGAGCAGTACTTC. Amino acid sequence: CASSYGSQGWHEQYF.

The V and J genes are TRBV27 and TRBJ2-3; D call uncertain. Per the germline V gene, CDR1 is MNHEY and CDR2 is SMNVEV (reference sequence). The CDR3 has 13 residues. Trimming pared 4 bases from V and 1 base from J, leaving 6 bases between. The CDR3 here is CASSSDRTDTQYF. CDR3 coding DNA: TGTGCCAGCAGTTCGGACCGCACAGATACGCAGTATTTT.

The chain is built from TRBV7-8 and TRBJ1-1, with D unclear. CDR3 size: 13 residues. Looked up from germline, CDR1 is SGHVS and CDR2 is FQNEAQ. V was pared by 3 bases and J by 1 base, with 6 bases between. The CDR3 nucleotides read TGTGCCAGCAGCTTCGGACGGAACACTGAAGCTTTCTTT. Translation: CASSFGRNTEAFF.